A single sample is the source of the 7 T cell receptor beta chains below, sequenced in a study of blood T cells in healthy people across ages. Then a second PCR, running roughly 7 to 11 cycles, was carried out with a sample-barcoded 5' primer and a J-beta primer mix. Each CDR3 protein is one row after TCRdb ran MiXCR on the 5' RACE reads. The sample consists of over 1,500,000 distinct CDR3 sequences, about two fifths of them appearing once. Sequencing used blood. The source is a human donor in good health.

This clonotype has only a few counts. This sequence joins TRBV20-1 and TRBJ2-7, with D maybe TRBD2 (6 bases). The CDR3 contains 16 residues. V gave up 0 bases and J gave up 4 bases, with 19 bases separating them. Germline-derived CDR1 and CDR2 are DFQATT and SNEGSKA (reference sequence). CDR3 in amino acids: CSARDPLGGKSYEQYF. The CDR3 region has the DNA TGCAGTGCTAGAGACCCCTTGGGCGGGAAGTCTTACGAGCAGTACTTC.

The chain links TRBV28 to TRBJ1-2, with TRBD1 matching 7 bases. The CDR3 length is 14 residues. Trimming cost V 6 bases and J 9 bases; bases outside gene matches: 13. Germline V gene lookup returns CDR1 MDHEN and CDR2 SYDVKM. For the CDR3, the DNA is TGTGCCAGCAGCCAGGTTCTGACAGGGAGAAGCTACACCTTC. Protein sequence: CASSQVLTGRSYTF.

The chain has TRBV9 and TRBJ2-7, with D tentatively TRBD1 (6 bases). CDR3 length equals 14 residues. Germline CDR1 and CDR2: SGDLS and YYNGEE. V was trimmed by 2 bases and J by 3 bases, leaving 12 bases between them. The CDR3 DNA follows: TGTGCCAGCAGCGTGGGGGACACGGGCTACGAGCAGTACTTC. The encoded protein is CASSVGDTGYEQYF.

In this sample, this clonotype turned up a few times. The V and J genes are TRBV15 and TRBJ2-7; no clear D gene. Germline values: CDR1 LNHNV, CDR2 YYDKDF (reference sequence). This CDR3 has 14 residues. The V gene lost 2 bases and the J gene lost 2 bases, with 10 bases spanning the gap. The CDR3 protein is CATSRSRHTYEQYF. Written as DNA, the CDR3 is TGTGCCACCAGCAGATCTAGACATACCTACGAGCAGTACTTC. The variable domain in full, with the rest retrieved from reference TRBV15 and TRBJ2-7, is DAMVIQNPRYQVTQFGKPVTLSCSQTLNHNVMYWYQQKSSQAPKLLFHYYDKDFNNEADTPDNFQSRRPNTSFCFLDIRSPGLGDTAMYLCATSRSRHTYEQYFGPGTRLTVT.

The chain is built from TRBV7-2 and TRBJ2-3, with D possibly matching TRBD1 (6 bases). The CDR3 has 17 residues. The V gene lost 5 bases and the J gene lost 4 bases, with 22 bases spanning the gap. Germline assignment: CDR1 SGHTA and CDR2 FQGNSA. As DNA, the CDR3 is TGTGCCAGCAGCCCTCAGTGGGGGCAGCTATCTCCAGATACGCAGTATTTT. Residues: CASSPQWGQLSPDTQYF. Filled out from reference TRBV7-2 and TRBJ2-3, the complete variable domain reads GAGVSQSPSNKVTEKGKDVELRCDPISGHTALYWYRQSLGQGLEFLIYFQGNSAPDKSGLPSDRFSAERTGGSVSTLTIQRTQQEDSAVYLCASSPQWGQLSPDTQYFGPGTRLTVL.

The genes are TRBV12-3 or TRBV12-4 and TRBJ1-2, with D perhaps matching TRBD1 (6 bases). The ends were cut back, 6 bases at V and 4 bases at J, with 12 bases in the middle. The CDR3 contains 13 residues. The CDR3 loop is CASSSGTRYGYTF. CDR3 coding DNA: TGTGCCAGCAGCTCCGGGACACGCTATGGCTACACCTTC.

This chain's CDR3 is CASSLEGTLSETQYF. The CDR3 bases are TGTGCCAGCAGCTTAGAGGGCACCCTCTCAGAGACCCAGTACTTC. V usage is TRBV7-7 and J usage is TRBJ2-5; D is unclear. This CDR3 spans 15 amino acids. Germline values: CDR1 SSHAT, CDR2 FNYEAQ (reference sequence). Trimming stripped 1 base from V and 4 bases from J, with 13 bases between.